What follows is one TCR beta chain and its context. Its antigen is as yet unknown. Naive and memory CD4+ T cells came from enriched cryopreserved PBMCs. This entry belongs to a study of CD4 T cells in relation to SARS-CoV-2 and coronaviruses. Across the whole study: After roughly ten days of antigen culture, PBMC TCR beta CDR3s were sequenced.

The protocol was immunoSEQ multiplex PCR, while the TCRdb copy is restricted to in-frame clones and leaves out a portion. Of about 43,000 clones listed, about 80% were seen once; the top ten hold over 1.1%. This sequence was found in an adult with COVID-19. Material for sequencing was naive CD4+ T cells from PBMCs, cultured in vitro. Noted subset: naive CD4+ T cells isolated by negative enrichment.

This CDR3 reads CASRRQETDTQYF. As DNA, the CDR3 is TGTGCCAGCAGGAGGCAGGAGACAGATACGCAGTATTTT. The chain links TRBV9 to TRBJ2-3, with D hard to call. CDR3 size: 13 residues. Trimming removed 5 bases at V and 3 bases at J, with 10 bases between. Per the germline V gene, CDR1 is SGDLS and CDR2 is YYNGEE.